These 3 T cell receptor beta chains were all obtained from the same sample, sequenced in a study of CD8 T cells in Susac syndrome. RNA in amounts of about 0.5 to 1 ug was reverse transcribed with random hexamers. One entry per CDR3 protein results from TCRdb running MiXCR on the immunoSEQ multiplex PCR reads. The data contain about 290,000 distinct CDR3 sequences, 70% to 90% of them seen just once; the ten biggest clones take up around 0.2%. Source material: CD8+ T cells from PBMCs. Receptors were obtained from a human donor with multiple sclerosis.

The rearrangement joins TRBV5-4 to TRBJ1-1, with 8 positions matching TRBD1. V was clipped by 4 bases and J by 0 bases; unmatched bases: 11. This CDR3 region has 17 residues. From germline, CDR1 is SGHNT and CDR2 YYREEE (reference sequence). The CDR3 sequence: CASSEDVIQGVNTEAFF. DNA of the CDR3: TGTGCCAGCAGCGAAGACGTTATACAGGGGGTGAACACTGAAGCTTTCTTT.

The chain has TRBV28 and TRBJ2-7; unclear D gene. With 6 bases removed from V and 3 bases from J, the gap between germline ends came to 24 bases. From germline, CDR1 is MDHEN and CDR2 SYDVKM. This CDR3 is 17 amino acids long. This chain's CDR3 is CASSYVGLKPFGYEQYF. In DNA form, the CDR3 reads TGTGCCAGCAGCTATGTGGGGTTGAAGCCTTTCGGCTACGAGCAGTACTTC.

This clonotype was seen just once. The genes are TRBV2 and TRBJ2-1; 10 nucleotides agree with TRBD2. With V trimmed by 6 bases and J by 4 bases, 6 bases remained unmatched. Looked up from germline, CDR1 is SNHLY and CDR2 is FYNNEI. The CDR3 consists of 15 residues. The CDR3 loop reads CASRPTSGKYNEQFF. CDR3 nucleotides: TGTGCCAGCAGGCCCACTAGCGGGAAGTACAATGAGCAGTTCTTC. The variable domain in full, with the rest retrieved from reference TRBV2 and TRBJ2-1, is EPEVTQTPSHQVTQMGQEVILRCVPISNHLYFYWYRQILGQKVEFLVSFYNNEISEKSEIFDDQFSVERPDGSNFTLKIRSTKLEDSAMYFCASRPTSGKYNEQFFGPGTRLTVL.